This paragraph covers one TCR beta chain sequence. Its antigen is unidentified. The length of the CDR3 is 14 residues. The V and J ends lost 0 bases and 10 bases respectively, with 14 bases between them. Germline V gene lookup returns CDR1 SGHRS and CDR2 YFSETQ. These data originate in a study of cytomegalovirus exposure and HLA in healthy donors. Study overall: A preliminary data release comprised tens of millions of unique TCRs obtained from HLA-typed donors.

PCR used 60 Vbeta primers and 13 Jbeta primers. The data were produced by immunoSEQ multiplex PCR, yet TCRdb's version contains in-frame clones alone and is incomplete. The table shows over 150,000 clones, with roughly four fifths occurring only once. Study-wide results and caveats: Further analysis, carried out later, found HLA-associated TCR beta chains more clonally expanded than equally common other chains. Some 16,000 TCR beta sequences were associated with HLA alleles at 0.05 false discovery rate in a later analysis.

The receptor comes from a male donor in good health and CMV-seronegative. The gene calls are TRBV5-1 and TRBJ2-1; TRBD1 might be the D (5 bases). The sample comprised PBMCs. This CDR3 reads CASSLGGKRREQFF. CDR3 bases: TGCGCCAGCAGCTTGGGGGGCAAACGCCGAGAGCAGTTCTTC.